This TCR beta chain was identified during a study of blood T cell repertoires in COVID-19. Across the study: Samples taken during acute and convalescent COVID-19 were collected in the United States, Italy and Spain. PBMCs, B-cell-depleted T cells, or T cells were the source of the cDNA or gDNA that made up the material.

As originally analysed: Scientists estimated how many nucleated cells there were by amplifying reference gene primers. Data came from immunoSEQ multiplex PCR; TCRdb stores just in-frame clones and leaves some out. For V, J and clone size, that table is used; D and trimming come from the DNA. The sample lists 250,000 to 350,000 clones; about nine tenths were seen once. Trimming took off 3 bases at V and 3 bases at J, with 11 bases between the two ends. The CDR3 is made up of 14 amino acids. CDR1 is SGHTA and CDR2 is FQGTGA in the germline V gene. The TCR comes from a woman aged 40 to 50 who had recovered from COVID-19. Sequenced: peripheral blood. This chain uses TRBV7-3 with TRBJ2-5; the D gene is possibly TRBD1 (6 bases). CDR3 amino acids: CASSFMAGEETQYF. In DNA form, the CDR3 reads TGTGCCAGCAGCTTCATGGCAGGGGAAGAGACCCAGTACTTC.